The rows below give T cell receptor beta chains drawn from one sample of a study of regulatory T cells in long-lasting Graves disease. TCRdb passed the multiplex PCR reads through MiXCR, listing each CDR3 protein once. The sample records more than 350,000 distinct CDR3 sequences, 21% being singletons. The sample here was peripheral blood mononuclear cells (PBMCs), taken when the disease was refractory, from a patient treated with antithyroid drugs. These receptors came from a female donor with Graves disease. Both conserved end residues are part of each CDR3. Only some rows state a clone size, as once, few, many or a class for expanded clones.

cdr3_aa	clone_size	v_call	j_call
CASSLQAGVGNEQYF	few	TRBV9	TRBJ2-7
CASSSTEGAGEQYF	NA	TRBV12-3/TRBV12-4	TRBJ2-7
CASSFDMSSYNSPLHF	NA	TRBV5-8	TRBJ1-6
CASSSGGGETYEQYF	few	TRBV5-1	TRBJ2-7
CASSLVGGGAGNEQFF	few	TRBV7-8	TRBJ2-1
CSANVAGGQDTQYF	many	TRBV20-1	TRBJ2-3
CATSRDRASPEQYF	few	TRBV15	TRBJ2-7
CASSPPADHGGYTF	many	TRBV3-1	TRBJ1-2
CASSQAGGANNEQFF	NA	TRBV3-1	TRBJ2-1
CASTDRDSYEQYF	many	TRBV6-1	TRBJ2-7
CASSEREPYEQYF	many	TRBV2	TRBJ2-7
CASSYSQGINSPLHF	many	TRBV6-5	TRBJ1-6
CAWRSQLNTEAFF	few	TRBV30	TRBJ1-1
CVSSLAFRLMNTGELFF	NA	TRBV7-9	TRBJ2-2
CASRPDRARGTEAFF	NA	TRBV5-1	TRBJ1-1
CAWSPQGAGELFF	few	TRBV30	TRBJ2-2
CASNLGTGPEKLFF	NA	TRBV7-9	TRBJ1-4
CASSQDSLYGYTF	NA	TRBV6-1	TRBJ1-2
CAVTRSYGYTF	few	TRBV7-9	TRBJ1-2
CASSGGARVWVTEAFF	many	TRBV2	TRBJ1-1
CAWGTFYEQYF	few	TRBV30	TRBJ2-7
CASSLGIEQFF	few	TRBV3-1	TRBJ2-1
CASSSTRGETQYF	many	TRBV7-9	TRBJ2-5
CASSFRRTAGRSYNSPLHF	NA	TRBV7-8	TRBJ1-6
CASRHPTTYEQYF	NA	TRBV3-1	TRBJ2-7
CASQPGQVVGNTEAFF	NA	TRBV7-9	TRBJ1-1
CAISASPRYSGGFTGELFF	NA	TRBV10-3	TRBJ2-2
CASKGDGNYGYTF	many	TRBV2	TRBJ1-2
CASSLKLWRDRANEQFF	NA	TRBV7-8	TRBJ2-1
CSARSGQVNQPQHF	many	TRBV20-1	TRBJ1-5
CASSLWVDSPLHF	NA	TRBV7-3	TRBJ1-6
CASRTGVRPQHF	few	TRBV19	TRBJ1-5
CSAAPNRGSLSGPTYEQYF	NA	TRBV20-1	TRBJ2-7
CASSPTWVSNQPQHF	few	TRBV4-1	TRBJ1-5
CASSLVAGRTEAFF	many	TRBV6-2/TRBV6-3	TRBJ1-1
CASSFAGNANNEQFF	NA	TRBV7-2	TRBJ2-1
CASSLFGAREETQYF	few	TRBV27	TRBJ2-5
CASMTTDQPQHF	many	TRBV2	TRBJ1-5
CASSSRLAGDYNEQFF	few	TRBV12-3/TRBV12-4	TRBJ2-1
CASSLGAGEAFF	NA	TRBV28	TRBJ1-1
CASSLEDAPGTEAFF	many	TRBV2	TRBJ1-1
CASRDTGGAWGYTF	many	TRBV13	TRBJ1-2
CASSATPFPGETQYF	NA	TRBV19	TRBJ2-5
CASSSSQGRNGYTF	many	TRBV5-1	TRBJ1-2
CASAGQETQYF	many	TRBV2	TRBJ2-5
CASSVTGVRGSGANVLTF	few	TRBV2	TRBJ2-6
CASSQTPDSNQPQHF	NA	TRBV2	TRBJ1-5
CASSEAGQSNQPQHF	many	TRBV2	TRBJ1-5
CASSRRSVREPIWGLTNEKLFF	many	TRBV14	TRBJ1-4
CSASGRAREQYF	many	TRBV20-1	TRBJ2-7
CASSGGGQGETQYF	few	TRBV9	TRBJ2-5
CASSFQGRPQPQHF	NA	TRBV7-9	TRBJ1-5
CASSDLGTGDYDYTF	NA	TRBV27	TRBJ1-2
CASSFWGATNEKLFF	many	TRBV12-3/TRBV12-4	TRBJ1-4
CSADDTPEQYF	many	TRBV20-1	TRBJ2-7